The present T cell receptor beta chain was sequenced within a study of shared clonotypes between healthy human individuals. Study-wide points: As a rule, naive subsets had a larger estimated richness than memory subsets.

Each sorted subset replicate got 200 ng genomic DNA, tens of thousands of genomes. The table came from immunoSEQ multiplex PCR; TCRdb's copy has only in-frame clones and leaves some out. The sample has 2 million to 2.5 million clones, approximately 94% seen once. Trimming removed 2 bases from V and 5 bases from J, with 7 bases in between. Germline V gene data show CDR1 as MNHNY and CDR2 as SVGAGI (reference sequence). The CDR3 covers 12 residues. The split of CD4+ cells yielded CD45RA+ naive and CD45RA-negative memory subsets. On this clone: What it recognizes is unknown.

This TCR came from a man aged 18 to 29 in good health. Input material: naive CD4+ T cells sorted from blood. Subset: CD45RA+ positively selected. The chain recombines TRBV6-6 with TRBJ2-7, with D maybe TRBD2 (5 bases). As DNA, the CDR3 is TGTGCCAGCAGTTACATCGGGGACGAGCAGTACTTC. This encodes CASSYIGDEQYF.